This T cell receptor beta chain was documented in a study of cytomegalovirus exposure and HLA in healthy donors. Broader study findings: Researchers left out some V segments, among them TRBV6-2 and TRBV6-3, as indistinguishable.

This clone showed up just a few times. The antigen is undetermined. A multiplex PCR was run with 60 Vbeta primers and 13 Jbeta primers. Sequenced by immunoSEQ multiplex PCR; TCRdb stores in-frame clones only, minus some. In the table there are 85,000 to 130,000 clones, just over 70% of which are singletons. With 4 bases removed from V and 5 bases from J, the gap between germline ends came to 10 bases. Looked up from germline, CDR1 is SGDLS and CDR2 is YYNGEE. The CDR3 extends over 14 amino acids. The receptor was derived from a boy younger than 18 in good health and CMV-seronegative. The sequenced sample consisted of PBMCs. The chain uses TRBV9 and TRBJ1-6; D may be TRBD1 (5 bases). DNA for the CDR3: TGTGCCAGCAGCCCCCGACAGAATAATTCACCCCTCCACTTT. This sequence encodes CASSPRQNNSPLHF.